The rows below give T cell receptor beta chains drawn from one sample of a study of blood T cell repertoires in COVID-19. Clones were sequenced by immunoSEQ multiplex PCR, and TCRdb holds only the in-frame ones, with some missing. This table holds about 240,000 clones, roughly 85% found once. What was sequenced was peripheral blood. The receptors originated from a man aged 50 to 60 with COVID-19, enrolled during active disease. CDR3s leave out the opening cysteine and the closing phenylalanine or tryptophan. The D gene is left open where the match is weak.

TRBJ1-6	.	TRBV19	ASRQDSYNSPLH
TRBJ1-1	TRBD1	TRBV6-5	ASTEDRGGTEAF
TRBJ2-2	TRBD2	TRBV7-9	ASSAGLAKSNTGELF
TRBJ1-1	.	TRBV7-9	ASSLQLSMNTEAF
TRBJ2-4	.	TRBV4-1	ASSHNGNIQY
TRBJ2-7	TRBD2	TRBV9	ASSAGGEQY
TRBJ2-5	.	TRBV11-1	ASSSGLPSLQY
TRBJ1-5	.	TRBV5-6	ASSLVAFVGACSNQPQH
TRBJ1-5	.	TRBV11-2	ASSLRGGHQPQH
TRBJ1-2	.	TRBV5-1	ASSLVAGAGYGYT
TRBJ1-2	TRBD1	TRBV18	ASSPAGQALYGYT
TRBJ1-5	.	TRBV6-4	ASSPGPGGPQH
TRBJ1-2	TRBD1	TRBV12-3/TRBV12-4	ASSSGGVDGYT
TRBJ2-2	.	TRBV18	ASLRSFHSTNTGELF
TRBJ1-2	TRBD1	TRBV3-1/TRBV3-2	ASSHNRGGYGYT
TRBJ2-3	TRBD1	TRBV5-1	ASSLGGQGLDTQY
TRBJ2-2	TRBD1	TRBV5-1	ASSGDRVSFTGELF
TRBJ2-7	TRBD1	TRBV7-2	ASSTRDRPYEQY